A single sample gave rise to the 32 T cell receptor beta chains below, sequenced in a study of immune evolution from preneoplasia to lung adenocarcinoma. TCRdb's copy holds only in-frame clones and misses some; the assay was immunoSEQ multiplex PCR. The repertoire holds 14,000 or so clones, with over 75% as singletons. Input material: FFPE lung adenocarcinoma in situ tissue. These TCRs come from a donor aged 70 or older with lung adenocarcinoma.

This sequence joins TRBV10-3 and TRBJ1-2; D is unclear. The ends were cut back, 10 bases at V and 6 bases at J, with 18 bases in the middle. The CDR3 spans 13 residues. Germline V gene data show CDR1 as ENHRY and CDR2 as SYGVKD. The CDR3 is CASQIRSLDGYTF. The CDR3 nucleotides read TGTGCCAGTCAAATCCGGAGCCTCGATGGCTACACCTTC.

The chain joins TRBV7-2 to TRBJ2-4; D gene unclear. There are 12 residues in the CDR3. Germline V gives CDR1 SGHTA, CDR2 FQGNSA. V lost 1 base and J lost 9, with 7 bases in between. The CDR3, as DNA: TGTGCCAGCAGCTTAGACATAAGCATTCAGTACTTC. Its translation: CASSLDISIQYF.

CDR3 residues: CASSPLAGREANQPQHF. The CDR3, as DNA: TGTGCCAGCTCACCATTGGCAGGGAGGGAGGCCAATCAGCCCCAGCATTTT. V and J are TRBV18 and TRBJ1-5; maybe TRBD1 (5 bases). The germline gives CDR1 KGHSH, CDR2 LQKENI. Trimming left V 2 bases short and J 3 bases short, with 17 bases between. CDR3 size: 17 residues.

J is TRBJ2-6 and V is TRBV6-1; no firm D call. The germline CDR1 and CDR2 sequences are MNHNS and SASEGT. The ends were cut back, 6 bases at V and 4 bases at J, with 13 bases in the middle. The CDR3 length is 15 residues. The CDR3 is CASRRLESGANVLTF. In DNA form, the CDR3 reads TGTGCCAGCAGAAGGCTGGAGTCCGGGGCCAACGTCCTGACTTTC.

This chain's CDR3 is CASSARGTGELFF. The CDR3 nucleotides read TGTGCCAGCAGCGCCAGGGGCACCGGGGAGCTGTTTTTT. V usage is TRBV2 and J usage is TRBJ2-2, with D maybe TRBD1 (6 bases). There are 13 residues in the CDR3. Germline V gives CDR1 SNHLY, CDR2 FYNNEI. V was cut by 6 bases and J by 4 bases, with 9 bases left in between.

The chain recombines TRBV20-1 with TRBJ2-2, with D tentatively TRBD2 (5 bases). The CDR3 extends over 11 amino acids. Trimming pared 1 base from V and 9 bases from J, leaving 6 bases between. In germline, CDR1 is DFQATT, CDR2 SNEGSKA (reference sequence). In DNA form, the CDR3 reads TGCAGTGCTAGAGGGGAGAGGGAGCTGTTTTTT. Its translation: CSARGERELFF.

V and J are TRBV27 and TRBJ2-7; TRBD2 agrees at 8 bases. Germline CDR1 is MNHEY and CDR2 is SMNVEV (reference sequence). The CDR3 has 16 residues. J lost 3 bases, V lost 6 bases, and 13 bases had no gene match. The CDR3 region is CASSRSPGGRFYEQYF. The CDR3 region has the DNA TGTGCCAGCAGCCGCTCCCCGGGGGGGCGTTTCTACGAGCAGTACTTC.

The chain joins TRBV2 to TRBJ2-1, with D perhaps TRBD1 or TRBD2 (5 bases each). There are 12 residues in the CDR3. Germline V gene sequence: CDR1 SNHLY, CDR2 FYNNEI. The V end was cut by 8 bases, the J end by 9 bases, with 14 bases between. The CDR3 spells CASGGWGSEQFF. The CDR3 DNA reads TGTGCCAGCGGGGGTTGGGGGTCTGAGCAGTTCTTC.

This CDR3 is CASSRTGGSLNTEAFF. The CDR3, as DNA: TGTGCCAGCAGCCGGACAGGGGGCTCGCTGAACACTGAAGCTTTCTTT. The chain couples TRBV5-4 to TRBJ1-1; 11 nucleotides agree with TRBD1. The germline V gene has CDR1 SGHNT and CDR2 YYREEE (reference sequence). This CDR3 is built from 16 residues. With 4 bases clipped from V and 0 bases from J, the junction kept 5 bases outside the gene matches.

This chain uses TRBV9 with TRBJ1-4; D might be TRBD1 (5 bases). The CDR3 is 16 residues long. CDR1 SGDLS and CDR2 YYNGEE come from the germline V gene. V lost 4 bases and J 5 bases, leaving 18 bases between the germline ends. The CDR3 region has the DNA TGTGCCAGCAGCCGCGGCAGGGTGGGACCAAATGAAAAACTGTTTTTT. Protein: CASSRGRVGPNEKLFF.

The chain carries TRBV19 and TRBJ2-1; D remains unclear. There are 13 residues in the CDR3. V lost 1 base to trimming and J lost 8 bases, with 9 bases between them. CDR1 and CDR2 (germline): LNHDA, SQIVND (reference sequence). Here the CDR3 reads CASSIGTLDEQFF. The CDR3 bases are TGTGCCAGTAGTATAGGGACCTTAGATGAGCAGTTCTTC.

This clone was counted a single time. The genes are TRBV5-4 and TRBJ1-3; D gene ambiguous. The germline V gene encodes CDR1 SGHNT and CDR2 YYREEE (reference sequence). This CDR3 comprises 13 residues. V was cut by 0 bases and J by 3 bases, with 4 bases left in between. The CDR3 reads CASSLELGNTIYF. The CDR3 DNA reads TGTGCCAGCAGCTTGGAGCTTGGAAACACCATATATTTT. Full variable domain (outside the CDR3, taken from reference TRBV5-4 and TRBJ1-3): ETGVTQSPTHLIKTRGQQVTLRCSSQSGHNTVSWYQQALGQGPQFIFQYYREEENGRGNFPPRFSGLQFPNYSSELNVNALELDDSALYLCASSLELGNTIYFGEGSWLTVV.

The chain recombines TRBV28 with TRBJ1-2; no clear D. The CDR3 extends over 13 amino acids. Germline V gene lookup returns CDR1 MDHEN and CDR2 SYDVKM. V was clipped by 7 bases and J by 8 bases, with 17 bases between them. Here the CDR3 DNA reads TGTGCCAGCATGGTCGGGTGGAGTCGGGGCTACACCTTC. Translation: CASMVGWSRGYTF.

This chain connects TRBV6-6 to TRBJ2-7, with D maybe TRBD1 (6 bases). The CDR3 sequence is 14 residues long. V gave up 5 bases and J gave up 0 bases, with 11 bases separating them. CDR1 MNHNY and CDR2 SVGAGI come from the germline V gene (reference sequence). This CDR3 reads CASSRQAISYEQYF. In DNA, the CDR3 is TGTGCCAGCAGTAGACAGGCGATCTCCTACGAGCAGTACTTC.

This rearrangement joins TRBV5-1 to TRBJ2-7; D tentatively fits TRBD1 or TRBD2 (5 bases each). The CDR3 is 15 amino acids. The ends were cut back, 2 bases at V and 3 bases at J, with 15 bases in the middle. Germline CDR1 SGHRS, CDR2 YFSETQ. CDR3 amino acids: CASSFSGAALYEQYF. CDR3 nucleotides: TGCGCCAGCAGCTTTTCCGGGGCAGCACTCTACGAGCAGTACTTC.

The chain uses TRBV7-8 and TRBJ1-1, with a possible D match to TRBD1 (6 bases). The CDR3 runs to 16 residues. Trimming stripped 2 bases from V and 1 base from J, with 14 bases between. Germline CDR1 and CDR2: SGHVS and FQNEAQ. The CDR3 here is CASSLYAGGPNTEAFF. CDR3 coding DNA: TGTGCCAGCAGCTTATATGCGGGGGGGCCGAACACTGAAGCTTTCTTT.

The V gene is TRBV19, the J gene TRBJ2-2; TRBD1 might be the D (6 bases). CDR1 and CDR2 from the germline V gene are LNHDA and SQIVND (reference sequence). This CDR3 contains 15 residues. V lost 3 bases and J 0 bases, leaving 8 bases between the germline ends. CDR3 sequence: CASSMTGANTGELFF. The CDR3 nucleotides are TGTGCCAGTAGTATGACAGGCGCGAACACCGGGGAGCTGTTTTTT.

The chain links TRBV4-1 to TRBJ1-4; the D gene is possibly TRBD1 (6 bases). V shed 4 bases and J shed 8 bases, with 20 bases lying between them. In germline, CDR1 is MGHRA, CDR2 YSYEKL. This CDR3 comprises 16 residues. CDR3 region: CASSRVSGGRGEKLFF. The CDR3 DNA sequence: TGCGCCAGCAGCCGGGTCTCGGGGGGGCGAGGGGAAAAACTGTTTTTT.

The chain is built from TRBV6-5 and TRBJ2-2; D might be TRBD1 (5 bases). The germline V gene encodes CDR1 MNHEY and CDR2 SVGAGI. The CDR3 sequence is 15 residues long. Trimming cost V 0 bases and J 6 bases, with 11 bases left between them. This CDR3 is CASSYSPGNPGELFF. The CDR3 nucleotides read TGTGCCAGCAGTTACTCCCCAGGGAATCCCGGGGAGCTGTTTTTT.

The chain's CDR3 is CASSFRQGYGYTF. The DNA of the CDR3 is TGTGCCAGCAGTTTCCGACAGGGCTATGGCTACACCTTC. The chain is built from TRBV27 and TRBJ1-2, with TRBD1 matching 7 bases. This CDR3 region has 13 residues. V trimming: 3 bases; J trimming: 4 bases; junction bases outside the gene matches: 2. Germline CDR1 is MNHEY and CDR2 is SMNVEV (reference sequence).

The chain links TRBV5-1 to TRBJ2-1; 9 bases are shared with TRBD2. Unmatched junction bases numbered 3, after V lost 4 bases and J lost 4 bases. Looked up from germline, CDR1 is SGHRS and CDR2 is YFSETQ. The CDR3 has 14 residues. The CDR3 sequence is CASSGLAGYNEQFF. CDR3 in DNA: TGCGCCAGCAGCGGGCTAGCGGGATACAATGAGCAGTTCTTC.

This chain connects TRBV28 to TRBJ2-7; 7 positions match TRBD1. CDR1 and CDR2 from the germline V gene are MDHEN and SYDVKM. The CDR3 contains 14 residues. Germline trimming cut 2 bases from V and 4 bases from J; bases unmatched to any gene: 5. CDR3 sequence reads: CASSLGTDYYEQYF. CDR3 nucleotide sequence: TGTGCCAGCAGTTTAGGGACAGACTATTACGAGCAGTACTTC.

This clone was seen once. The rearrangement links TRBV4-1 to TRBJ1-5; D is uncertain. Between the trimmed V and J ends, which lost 1 base and 2 bases, there was a span of 12 bases. Germline loops: CDR1 MGHRA, CDR2 YSYEKL. This CDR3 spans 16 amino acids. In DNA, the CDR3 is TGCGCCAGCAGCCAAGGGGTAGACACCGGCAATCAGCCCCAGCATTTT. Its translation is CASSQGVDTGNQPQHF.

J is TRBJ2-7 and V is TRBV30; D is unclear. The germline V and J ends were trimmed by 0 bases and 0 bases, with 3 bases remaining between them. Germline V gives CDR1 GTSNPN, CDR2 SVGIG (reference sequence). The CDR3 is 12 amino acids. The CDR3 protein is CAWSVHSYEQYF. In nucleotides, the CDR3 is TGTGCCTGGAGTGTACACTCCTACGAGCAGTACTTC.

The chain combines TRBV6-5 with TRBJ2-2; a weak D match, TRBD1 (6 bases). From germline, CDR1 is MNHEY and CDR2 SVGAGI. V was pared by 6 bases and J by 2 bases, with 10 bases between. CDR3 length: 14 residues. CDR3 DNA: TGTGCCAGCAGGCCCGGGACAAACACCGGGGAGCTGTTTTTT. Translated: CASRPGTNTGELFF.

The chain recombines TRBV6-5 with TRBJ2-4; D unresolved. V lost 6 bases and J 2 bases, leaving 11 bases between the germline ends. Germline V gene data show CDR1 as MNHEY and CDR2 as SVGAGI. CDR3 size: 14 residues. The CDR3 reads CASSTPRTKNIQYF. DNA of the CDR3: TGTGCCAGCAGCACCCCGAGAACCAAAAACATTCAGTACTTC.

The rearrangement links TRBV5-4 to TRBJ1-2; D ambiguous. The CDR3 is made up of 12 amino acids. V gave up 2 bases and J gave up 6 bases, with 8 bases separating them. From germline, CDR1 is SGHNT and CDR2 YYREEE (reference sequence). The CDR3 region has the DNA TGTGCCAGCAGCTTCGACAAAGATGGCTACACCTTC. It is translated as CASSFDKDGYTF.

The chain's CDR3 is CASSVDGSEAFF. The CDR3 coding sequence is TGTGCCAGCAGCGTAGACGGCTCTGAAGCTTTCTTT. The chain recombines TRBV9 with TRBJ1-1, with no clear D. Deletions cut 0 bases from V and 6 bases from J, with 6 bases between. CDR1 is SGDLS, CDR2 YYNGEE, per germline. The CDR3 is 12 residues long.

This clone was seen more than once but under ten times. This chain uses TRBV6-1 with TRBJ1-2; unclear D gene. Germline V gene lookup returns CDR1 MNHNS and CDR2 SASEGT. V was pared by 6 bases and J by 6 bases, with 11 bases between. CDR3 length: 12 residues. The chain's CDR3 is CASSRTGNGYTF. For the CDR3, the DNA is TGTGCCAGCAGCCGGACCGGGAATGGCTACACCTTC.

CDR3 nucleotide sequence: TGTGCCAGCGGTTCCTCCCTGAGTCGGGGAAACACCATATATTTT. Encoded protein: CASGSSLSRGNTIYF. The rearrangement links TRBV11-2 to TRBJ1-3; D unclear. There are 15 residues in the CDR3. Germline CDR1 and CDR2: SGHAT and FQNNGV. V shed 8 bases and J shed 4 bases, with 18 bases lying between them.

J is TRBJ1-2 and V is TRBV18; 7 positions agree with TRBD1. The CDR3 runs to 16 residues. CDR1 KGHSH and CDR2 LQKENI come from the germline V gene. V was clipped by 3 bases and J by 4 bases; unmatched bases: 11. The CDR3 here is CASSPIQQGSAYGYTF. Written as DNA, the CDR3 is TGTGCCAGCTCACCTATTCAACAGGGGTCTGCCTATGGCTACACCTTC.

The chain couples TRBV19 to TRBJ1-6, with 9 positions matching TRBD1. The junction had 7 bases not matched to a gene; V was cut back by 10 bases and J by 9 bases. The CDR3 loop spans 13 amino acids. Germline loops: CDR1 LNHDA, CDR2 SQIVND (reference sequence). The CDR3 sequence: CATRDRVGSPLHF. The CDR3 DNA is TGTGCCACCCGGGACAGGGTGGGTTCACCCCTCCACTTT.